The rows below give T cell receptor beta chains drawn from one sample of a study of CD39 and CD103 CD8 tumor-infiltrating T cells. TCRdb keeps only in-frame clones here, not all; method: immunoSEQ multiplex PCR. The sample includes 3,000 to 4,000 clones, approximately 57% of them seen just once. Sequencing was carried out using CD39- CD103- CD8+ T cells sorted from the tumor. These receptors came from a human donor with head and neck squamous cell carcinoma. Each CDR3 is given with its conserved first and last residue. A D gene is named only where the DNA matches it firmly. Not every row has a clone size; where given, it reads once, few, many or a size class.

J: TRBJ1-6; length: 13; D: .; size: .; V: TRBV9; CDR3: CASSVETNSPLHF; DNA: TGTGCCAGCAGCGTAGAGACGAATTCACCCCTCCACTTT
J: TRBJ2-5; length: 16; D: TRBD2; size: .; V: TRBV4-3; CDR3: CASSQDQGLVVETQYF; DNA: TGCGCCAGCAGCCAAGACCAGGGACTAGTAGTTGAGACCCAGTACTTC
J: TRBJ1-2; length: 16; D: .; size: .; V: TRBV6-1; CDR3: CASSEERGGARYGYTF; DNA: TGTGCCAGCAGTGAAGAGAGGGGGGGAGCACGCTATGGCTACACCTTC
J: TRBJ2-1; length: 16; D: .; size: .; V: TRBV6-6; CDR3: CASSYSQVWAYNEQFF; DNA: TGTGCCAGCAGTTACTCGCAGGTTTGGGCATACAATGAGCAGTTCTTC
J: TRBJ2-5; length: 20; D: TRBD2; size: few; V: TRBV28; CDR3: CASSLPLGQSKAGTGETQYF; DNA: TGTGCCAGCAGTCTCCCCTTGGGGCAGTCAAAAGCGGGGACTGGGGAGACCCAGTACTTC
J: TRBJ2-6; length: 22; D: .; size: .; V: TRBV4-3; CDR3: CASSQAPDLPTGDWTGANVLTF; DNA: TGCGCCAGCAGCCAAGCACCCGATCTACCGACAGGAGACTGGACTGGGGCCAACGTCCTGACTTTC
J: TRBJ1-4; length: 16; D: .; size: large; V: TRBV19; CDR3: CASSILGRGINEKLFF; DNA: TGTGCCAGTAGTATACTAGGACGGGGAATTAATGAAAAACTGTTTTTT
J: TRBJ1-5; length: 17; D: .; size: few; V: TRBV4-2; CDR3: CASSQTLTPRGSQPQHF; DNA: TGTGCCAGCAGCCAAACCCTCACGCCAAGGGGTAGTCAGCCCCAGCATTTT
J: TRBJ2-3; length: 16; D: .; size: large; V: TRBV4-3; CDR3: CASSPYRDTNTDTQYF; DNA: TGCGCCAGCAGCCCATACCGGGACACCAACACAGATACGCAGTATTTT
J: TRBJ2-7; length: 15; D: TRBD1; size: once; V: TRBV28; CDR3: CASSVPRQGSYEQYF; DNA: TGTGCCAGCAGTGTACCCAGACAGGGTTCCTACGAGCAGTACTTC
J: TRBJ1-6; length: 15; D: .; size: .; V: TRBV21-1; CDR3: CASSKLSPGNSPLHF; DNA: TGTGCCAGCAGCAAATTGTCGCCCGGTAATTCACCCCTCCACTTT
J: TRBJ1-3; length: 14; D: .; size: .; V: TRBV10-3; CDR3: CAINPGSSGNTIYF; DNA: TGTGCCATCAATCCAGGGTCGTCTGGAAACACCATATATTTT
J: TRBJ1-1; length: 14; D: TRBD1; size: large; V: TRBV9; CDR3: CASSVGPDRGSAFF; DNA: TGTGCCAGCAGCGTAGGGCCGGACAGGGGTTCGGCTTTCTTT
J: TRBJ1-2; length: 10; D: .; size: .; V: TRBV30; CDR3: CAWTGEGYTF; DNA: TGTGCCTGGACAGGGGAAGGCTACACCTTC
J: TRBJ1-2; length: 16; D: .; size: once; V: TRBV7-9; CDR3: CASSLNRDTYNYGYTF; DNA: TGTGCCAGCAGCCTAAACCGGGACACCTACAACTATGGCTACACCTTC
J: TRBJ2-7; length: 17; D: TRBD1; size: .; V: TRBV28; CDR3: CASRVGTGAYPDYEQYF; DNA: TGTGCCAGCAGAGTGGGGACAGGGGCTTATCCAGACTACGAGCAGTACTTC
J: TRBJ1-5; length: 15; D: TRBD1; size: .; V: TRBV28; CDR3: CASSPQGVNRQPQHF; DNA: TGTGCCAGCAGTCCACAGGGGGTGAATCGTCAGCCCCAGCATTTT
J: TRBJ2-2; length: 17; D: .; size: medium-sized; V: TRBV5-8; CDR3: CASSYDPSTGNTGELFF; DNA: TGTGCCAGCAGCTACGACCCGAGCACGGGAAACACCGGGGAGCTGTTTTTT
J: TRBJ2-1; length: 15; D: TRBD1; size: few; V: TRBV27; CDR3: CATAGSGGTGIEQFF; DNA: TGTGCTACAGCAGGGAGCGGAGGGACAGGGATTGAGCAGTTCTTC
J: TRBJ2-3; length: 15; D: TRBD2; size: .; V: TRBV28; CDR3: CASSLTSGDTDTQYF; DNA: TGTGCCAGCAGTTTGACTAGCGGGGACACAGATACGCAGTATTTT
J: TRBJ1-4; length: 16; D: TRBD1; size: .; V: TRBV7-9; CDR3: CASSPRQGATNEKLFF; DNA: TGTGCCAGCAGCCCGCGACAGGGGGCAACTAATGAAAAACTGTTTTTT
J: TRBJ1-5; length: 17; D: TRBD1; size: few; V: TRBV7-9; CDR3: CASSLGGTGVGNQPQHF; DNA: TGTGCCAGCAGCTTAGGAGGGACAGGGGTCGGCAATCAGCCCCAGCATTTT
J: TRBJ1-1; length: 13; D: TRBD1; size: few; V: TRBV7-9; CDR3: CATGGGEGTEAFF; DNA: TGTGCCACCGGAGGGGGCGAGGGCACTGAAGCTTTCTTT
J: TRBJ1-1; length: 13; D: .; size: .; V: TRBV11-3; CDR3: CASSLVGGTEAFF; DNA: TGTGCCAGCAGCTTAGTTGGCGGGACTGAAGCTTTCTTT
J: TRBJ1-2; length: 14; D: .; size: .; V: TRBV30; CDR3: CAWSVLEPLYGYTF; DNA: TGTGCCTGGAGTGTATTAGAGCCCCTCTATGGCTACACCTTC
J: TRBJ2-7; length: 16; D: TRBD2; size: medium-sized; V: TRBV4-3; CDR3: CASSQGVTSGPYEQYF; DNA: TGCGCCAGCAGCCAAGGGGTGACTAGCGGGCCCTACGAGCAGTACTTC
J: TRBJ2-7; length: 15; D: .; size: .; V: TRBV7-8; CDR3: CASSLASGTSYEQYF; DNA: TGTGCCAGCAGCTTAGCGTCCGGAACCTCCTACGAGCAGTACTTC
J: TRBJ2-7; length: 14; D: TRBD1; size: .; V: TRBV27; CDR3: CASSYEGGHDEQYF; DNA: TGTGCCAGCAGTTACGAAGGGGGCCACGACGAGCAGTACTTC
J: TRBJ1-5; length: 15; D: .; size: medium-sized; V: TRBV28; CDR3: CASSLLGNSNQPQHF; DNA: TGTGCCAGCAGTTTACTTGGGAACAGCAATCAGCCCCAGCATTTT
J: TRBJ2-2; length: 15; D: .; size: .; V: TRBV7-6; CDR3: CASSLFSQGAGELFF; DNA: TGTGCCAGCAGCTTATTTTCCCAGGGCGCCGGGGAGCTGTTTTTT
J: TRBJ1-2; length: 16; D: TRBD1; size: .; V: TRBV2; CDR3: CASRVGQDFTNYGYTF; DNA: TGTGCCAGCCGAGTCGGACAGGACTTCACTAACTATGGCTACACCTTC
J: TRBJ2-7; length: 14; D: .; size: once; V: TRBV9; CDR3: CASSVGWGAYEQYF; DNA: TGTGCCAGCAGCGTAGGATGGGGGGCCTACGAGCAGTACTTC
J: TRBJ1-2; length: 18; D: .; size: large; V: TRBV27; CDR3: CASSSILRGATWSYGYTF; DNA: TGTGCCAGCAGTTCTATACTGCGGGGAGCGACTTGGAGCTATGGCTACACCTTC
J: TRBJ2-7; length: 14; D: .; size: .; V: TRBV28; CDR3: CASTRGTVSYEQYF; DNA: TGTGCCAGCACTCGGGGCACGGTCTCCTACGAGCAGTACTTC
J: TRBJ2-7; length: 13; D: .; size: .; V: TRBV7-9; CDR3: CASSLAYTYEQYF; DNA: TGTGCCAGCAGCTTAGCCTACACCTACGAGCAGTACTTC
J: TRBJ2-2; length: 13; D: .; size: .; V: TRBV5-1; CDR3: CASSSTFPGELFF; DNA: TGCGCCAGCAGCTCCACGTTCCCCGGGGAGCTGTTTTTT
J: TRBJ2-3; length: 15; D: TRBD2; size: .; V: TRBV5-1; CDR3: CASSLSGGGADTQYF; DNA: TGCGCCAGCAGCTTGTCTGGCGGGGGAGCAGATACGCAGTATTTT
J: TRBJ2-1; length: 15; D: .; size: .; V: TRBV6-5; CDR3: CASSYSPGSYNEQFF; DNA: TGTGCCAGCAGTTACTCGCCCGGCTCCTACAATGAGCAGTTCTTC
J: TRBJ2-3; length: 17; D: .; size: .; V: TRBV27; CDR3: CASSGTGRFYSTDTQYF; DNA: TGTGCCAGCAGTGGGACGGGCCGATTCTATAGCACAGATACGCAGTATTTT
J: TRBJ1-5; length: 15; D: .; size: few; V: TRBV5-6; CDR3: CASSGRTLSNQPQHF; DNA: TGTGCCAGCAGCGGGAGGACCTTGAGCAATCAGCCCCAGCATTTT